This is a list of T cell receptor beta chains from one sample in a study of circulating and synovial CD4+ cells in juvenile arthritis. The repertoire was sequenced with immunoSEQ multiplex PCR; TCRdb's copy has only in-frame clones and lacks some. The table shows around 31,000 clones, with 95% to 96% occurring only once. Sequencing was done on a sample of CD4+ T cells from blood. These receptors were obtained from a human donor with juvenile idiopathic arthritis. The CDR3 runs from the conserved cysteine through the conserved F or W. Each record gives: J gene, V gene, D gene, clone size, CDR3 protein, CDR3 DNA. A D gene is named only where the DNA matches it firmly. Not every row has a clone size; where given, it reads once, few, many or a size class.

>TRBJ2-1|TRBV7-6|TRBD1|NA
CASSSPTGRSSYNEQFF
TGTGCCAGCAGCTCACCGACAGGGAGAAGCTCCTACAATGAGCAGTTCTTC
>TRBJ2-3|TRBV28|NA|once
CASRSGTDTQYF
TGTGCCAGTCGTTCAGGCACAGATACGCAGTATTTT
>TRBJ1-3|TRBV6-5|NA|NA
CASSFRGVEPIYF
TGTGCCAGCAGTTTCCGAGGCGTCGAACCCATATATTTT
>TRBJ2-1|TRBV9|TRBD2|NA
CASSVGLAGIEQFF
TGTGCCAGCAGCGTCGGCCTAGCGGGCATTGAGCAGTTCTTC
>TRBJ2-1|TRBV6-5|NA|few
CASTDRHNEQFF
TGTGCCAGCACTGACAGACACAATGAGCAGTTCTTC
>TRBJ2-1|TRBV11-3|TRBD1|once
CASSLSRGQGNNEQFF
TGTGCCAGCAGCTTGTCAAGGGGGCAAGGTAACAATGAGCAGTTCTTC
>TRBJ2-1|TRBV5-4|TRBD2|NA
CASSPSSGGLHNEQFF
TGTGCCAGCAGCCCTTCTAGCGGGGGCCTTCACAATGAGCAGTTCTTC
>TRBJ1-2|TRBV23-1|NA|NA
CASPSVVVLRSGYCYTF
TGCGCCAGCCCCTCTGTTGTTGTTTTAAGGAGTGGCTATTGCTACACCTTC
>TRBJ2-2|TRBV6-4|TRBD1|NA
CATRPQTGGTGELFF
TGTGCCACCCGCCCCCAGACAGGGGGTACCGGGGAGCTGTTTTTT
>TRBJ1-5|TRBV5-6|NA|NA
CASSLGGLGNQPQHF
TGTGCCAGCAGCTTGGGGGGGCTAGGGAATCAGCCCCAGCATTTT
>TRBJ1-5|TRBV27|TRBD1|NA
CASSSRATGVAQPQHF
TGTGCCAGCAGTTCCCGTGCGACAGGGGTCGCCCAGCCCCAGCATTTT
>TRBJ2-1|TRBV11-2|NA|NA
CASSSPPRGDEQFF
TGTGCCAGCAGCTCCCCCCCCCGGGGAGATGAGCAGTTCTTC
>TRBJ2-3|TRBV6-5|NA|NA
CASSTGSATDTQYF
TGTGCCAGCTCCACAGGGAGCGCAACAGATACGCAGTATTTT
>TRBJ2-4|TRBV11-2|NA|NA
CASSSSGALAKNIQYF
TGTGCCAGCAGCTCGAGCGGTGCACTAGCCAAAAACATTCAGTACTTC
>TRBJ2-3|TRBV5-5|TRBD1|once
CASSFGTGVTDTQYF
TGTGCCAGCAGCTTTGGGACAGGGGTAACAGATACGCAGTATTTT
>TRBJ1-2|TRBV5-4|NA|NA
CASSFPGQRNNYGYTF
TGTGCCAGCAGCTTTCCGGGACAAAGAAATAACTATGGCTACACCTTC
>TRBJ2-7|TRBV6-5|TRBD1|NA
CASSPDRGSYEQYF
TGTGCCAGCAGCCCCGACAGGGGAAGCTACGAGCAGTACTTC
>TRBJ2-7|TRBV5-4|NA|NA
CASSAWGGAGDEQYF
TGTGCCAGCAGCGCGTGGGGGGGCGCGGGGGACGAGCAGTACTTC
>TRBJ2-3|TRBV30|NA|NA
CAWRAGPGTQYF
TGTGCCTGGAGGGCGGGGCCGGGTACGCAGTATTTT
>TRBJ2-7|TRBV9|TRBD2|NA
CASSVDWGGGYEQYF
TGTGCCAGCAGCGTAGATTGGGGGGGTGGATACGAGCAGTACTTC
>TRBJ1-5|TRBV28|TRBD1|NA
CASSLPGQGGNQPQHF
TGTGCCAGCAGTCTCCCCGGACAGGGAGGCAATCAGCCCCAGCATTTT
>TRBJ1-2|TRBV7-2|TRBD1|NA
CASSLYGDRQTNYGYTF
TGTGCCAGCAGCTTATATGGGGACAGGCAAACAAACTATGGCTACACCTTC
>TRBJ1-5|TRBV5-1|NA|NA
CASSSGGPNQPQHF
TGCGCCAGCAGCTCTGGCGGTCCTAATCAGCCCCAGCATTTT
>TRBJ1-6|TRBV15|NA|NA
CATSRDPRVNNSPLHF
TGTGCCACCAGCAGAGATCCCAGGGTTAATAATTCACCCCTCCACTTT
>TRBJ1-5|TRBV2|NA|NA
CATKGLRSNQPQHF
TGTGCCACCAAGGGACTGCGGAGCAATCAGCCCCAGCATTTT
>TRBJ2-7|TRBV30|NA|NA
CAWSHGTLYEQYF
TGTGCCTGGAGTCACGGGACACTTTACGAGCAGTACTTC
>TRBJ2-7|TRBV9|NA|NA
CASSVAAGTYEQYF
TGTGCCAGCAGCGTAGCCGCAGGGACATACGAGCAGTACTTC
>TRBJ2-7|TRBV28|TRBD1|NA
CASGPSRDSLEQYF
TGTGCCAGCGGACCGTCTCGGGACAGTCTAGAGCAGTACTTC
>TRBJ2-3|TRBV18|TRBD1|NA
CASSPRTGGRTDTQYF
TGTGCCAGCTCACCGAGGACAGGGGGCAGGACAGATACGCAGTATTTT
>TRBJ2-7|TRBV2|TRBD2|NA
CASSGTDLAGSYEQYF
TGTGCCAGCAGTGGGACTGATCTAGCGGGGTCGTACGAGCAGTACTTC
>TRBJ2-1|TRBV30|TRBD2|once
CAWRWGLAGNEQFF
TGTGCCTGGAGGTGGGGACTAGCGGGCAATGAGCAGTTCTTC
>TRBJ2-2|TRBV5-6|NA|NA
CASSLGVEELFF
TGTGCCAGCAGCTTGGGAGTGGAGGAACTGTTTTTT
>TRBJ2-2|TRBV5-5|NA|NA
CASSRPGSNTGELFF
TGTGCCAGCAGCCGACCAGGATCCAACACCGGGGAGCTGTTTTTT
>TRBJ1-3|TRBV7-6|TRBD1|NA
CASSPSTGTGVSGSGNTIYF
TGTGCCAGCAGCCCCTCCACAGGGACAGGGGTTTCGGGCTCTGGAAACACCATATATTTT
>TRBJ1-2|TRBV29-1|NA|NA
CSVEVAGARGYTF
TGCAGCGTTGAGGTGGCGGGGGCGCGGGGCTACACCTTC
>TRBJ1-2|TRBV5-5|NA|NA
CASSGGPSPGGDYGYTF
TGTGCCAGCAGCGGAGGACCCTCACCTGGTGGAGACTATGGCTACACCTTC
>TRBJ1-2|TRBV6-6|TRBD1|NA
CASSYGTGAGGYTF
TGTGCCAGCAGTTACGGGACAGGGGCCGGTGGCTACACCTTC
>TRBJ2-2|TRBV5-1|TRBD1|once
CASSWPGQGDVRNTGELFF
TGCGCCAGCAGCTGGCCGGGACAGGGAGACGTACGGAACACCGGGGAGCTGTTTTTT
>TRBJ2-4|TRBV7-2|NA|once
CASSLGRSRENIQYF
TGTGCCAGCAGCTTAGGGCGGTCGCGGGAAAACATTCAGTACTTC
>TRBJ1-2|TRBV9|NA|NA
CASSVDRGGGYTF
TGTGCCAGCAGCGTAGATCGGGGAGGGGGCTACACCTTC
>TRBJ1-4|TRBV27|NA|NA
CASSLVGGQGAEKLFF
TGTGCCAGCAGTTTGGTTGGGGGACAAGGGGCTGAAAAACTGTTTTTT
>TRBJ2-7|TRBV6-5|NA|NA
CASSYTTAYEQYF
TGTGCCAGCAGTTACACGACAGCGTACGAGCAGTACTTC
>TRBJ2-1|TRBV5-1|TRBD2|NA
CASSKDGTSSDEQFF
TGCGCCAGCAGCAAGGATGGGACTAGCAGTGATGAGCAGTTCTTC
>TRBJ2-3|TRBV6-5|NA|NA
CASSDSARDTQYF
TGTGCCAGCAGTGATTCAGCGAGGGATACGCAGTATTTT
>TRBJ2-7|TRBV29-1|NA|NA
CSVGGRASYEQYF
TGCAGCGTTGGGGGCAGGGCCTCCTACGAGCAGTACTTC
>TRBJ1-6|TRBV19|TRBD1|NA
CASSVGQGARFSPLHF
TGTGCCAGTAGTGTTGGACAGGGGGCGCGATTTTCACCCCTCCACTTT
>TRBJ1-2|TRBV19|NA|NA
CASSPGVYGYTF
TGTGCCAGTAGCCCAGGGGTTTATGGCTACACCTTC
>TRBJ1-5|TRBV10-3|NA|NA
CAISESQYSNQPQHF
TGTGCCATCAGTGAGTCTCAGTATAGCAATCAGCCCCAGCATTTT
>TRBJ2-7|TRBV5-8|NA|NA
CASSLLAREQYF
TGTGCCAGCAGCTTATTAGCCCGCGAGCAGTACTTC
>TRBJ2-2|TRBV2|TRBD1|NA
CASGTGRNTGELFF
TGTGCCAGCGGGACAGGGAGGAACACCGGGGAGCTGTTTTTT
>TRBJ1-1|TRBV28|NA|NA
CASRAANTEAFF
TGTGCCAGCAGGGCGGCGAACACTGAAGCTTTCTTT
>TRBJ2-1|TRBV5-4|TRBD2|once
CASSEAPSGGQDEQFF
TGTGCCAGCAGCGAGGCCCCTAGCGGGGGGCAGGATGAGCAGTTCTTC
>TRBJ1-1|TRBV30|TRBD1|once
CAWSRDRGVGEAFF
TGTGCCTGGAGCCGGGACAGGGGGGTTGGTGAAGCTTTCTTT